A selection of T cell receptor beta chains follows, all from one sample in a study of T cell changes during pregnancy in multiple sclerosis. Using immunoSEQ multiplex PCR, the repertoire was profiled, and TCRdb retains in-frame clones only, with some absent. There are 70,000 to 95,000 clones in the sample; around nine tenths occur only once, and less than 0.6% lies in the top ten. The sample in question was CD4+ T cells from peripheral blood mononuclear cells, obtained in the second trimester of pregnancy. Receptors originate from a female donor with multiple sclerosis, enrolled in a pregnancy study. Both conserved end residues are part of each CDR3.

CASVAADSPLHF	TRBV28	TRBJ1-6
CASSWDNTYEQYF	TRBV6-6	TRBJ2-7
CATGLAGGETQYF	TRBV25-1	TRBJ2-5
CASSLEIQGAGELFF	TRBV11-3	TRBJ2-2
CASSLTPGTGDTGELFF	TRBV5-1	TRBJ2-2
CASSQDTGSEQFF	TRBV4-3	TRBJ2-1
CASSIRKGKGREGFYNEQFF	TRBV19	TRBJ2-1
CASSLQGAGANVLTF	TRBV5-6	TRBJ2-6
CASSFASGGENEQFF	TRBV28	TRBJ2-1
CASSYSRGDTEAFF	TRBV6-6	TRBJ1-1
CASSQGSGPGNTIYF	TRBV4-3	TRBJ1-3
CASSAGQEPYGYTF	TRBV5-4	TRBJ1-2
CASSAEGGDYEQYF	TRBV11-3	TRBJ2-7
CASSERGEGEAFF	TRBV25-1	TRBJ1-1
CASRQTGASNYGYTF	TRBV14	TRBJ1-2
CASSSTGTGVAIF	TRBV6-5	TRBJ1-4
CAISLQLNEKLFF	TRBV10-3	TRBJ1-4
CASSFLVTGAKNIQYF	TRBV28	TRBJ2-4
CASSVGQDGLHEQFF	TRBV9	TRBJ2-1
CASSLQTSGRVYEQFF	TRBV4-2	TRBJ2-1
CASSQDGASGGVGSTDTQYF	TRBV4-3	TRBJ2-3
CASSPPFPSTYEQYF	TRBV7-3	TRBJ2-7
CASSPVSTGAYNQPQHF	TRBV19	TRBJ1-5
CASSLDKGQGTTGELFF	TRBV11-3	TRBJ2-2
CASSLRVEQGRGYTF	TRBV27	TRBJ1-2
CASSVATGTSLSGELFF	TRBV9	TRBJ2-2
CASSLEGAGETQYF	TRBV7-6	TRBJ2-5
CASSYRGQGGVHGYTF	TRBV6-5	TRBJ1-2
CASSPKTSGRPGTVRGSYNEQFF	TRBV18	TRBJ2-1
CASSFRTGDGYTF	TRBV4-3	TRBJ1-2
CASSVQETQYF	TRBV6-1	TRBJ2-5
CATSRDRRQSSYNEQFF	TRBV15	TRBJ2-1
CASSALPGQGDYGYTF	TRBV5-1	TRBJ1-2
CASSLTGLTGNTIYF	TRBV11-3	TRBJ1-3
CASSWTGESSGYTF	TRBV5-5	TRBJ1-2
CASSFGRTGRDEQFF	TRBV11-3	TRBJ2-1
CSVEDQQAYYGYTF	TRBV29-1	TRBJ1-2
CAISDPGLAGRLSTDTQYF	TRBV10-3	TRBJ2-3
CASSQEAPSGRISYNEQFF	TRBV4-2	TRBJ2-1
CATSRAGLAGGRETQYF	TRBV15	TRBJ2-5
CASSYRDRLGGELFF	TRBV6-5	TRBJ2-2
CASSQAMDRPMNTEAFF	TRBV4-1	TRBJ1-1
CASSRTGGAGSPLHF	TRBV6-1	TRBJ1-6
CASSNPGWNEQFF	TRBV9	TRBJ2-1
CASTLSGSSYNEQFF	TRBV6-5	TRBJ2-1
CASSEASGWEALNYGYTF	TRBV5-4	TRBJ1-2
CASSLDLALAGATDTQYF	TRBV11-2	TRBJ2-3
CASSPSPMRSETQYF	TRBV5-1	TRBJ2-5
CATRDTGELFF	TRBV10-3	TRBJ2-2
CASSAGQGDTEAFF	TRBV18	TRBJ1-1
CASSTGGNYGYTF	TRBV28	TRBJ1-2
CASSPDRDQPQHF	TRBV19	TRBJ1-5
CASSLTQYNEQFF	TRBV7-9	TRBJ2-1
CASNSGGTAGLGIQYF	TRBV19	TRBJ2-4
CASSQANRVYEQYF	TRBV14	TRBJ2-7
CASSTGQGRYEQYF	TRBV6-5	TRBJ2-7
CSARAGDTQYF	TRBV20-1	TRBJ2-3
CASSPLPGVAEAFF	TRBV18	TRBJ1-1